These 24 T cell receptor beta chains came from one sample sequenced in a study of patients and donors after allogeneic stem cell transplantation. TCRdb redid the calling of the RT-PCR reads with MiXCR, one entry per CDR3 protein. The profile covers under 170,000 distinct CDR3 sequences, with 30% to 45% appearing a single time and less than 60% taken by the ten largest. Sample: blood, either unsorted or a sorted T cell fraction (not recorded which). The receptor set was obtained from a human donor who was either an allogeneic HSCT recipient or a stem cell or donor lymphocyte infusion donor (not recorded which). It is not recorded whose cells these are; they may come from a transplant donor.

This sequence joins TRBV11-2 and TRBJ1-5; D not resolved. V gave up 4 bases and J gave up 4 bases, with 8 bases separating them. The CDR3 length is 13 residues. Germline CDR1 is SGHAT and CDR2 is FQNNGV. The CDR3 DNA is TGTGCCAGCAGCTCCTTTGGGAATCAGCCCCAGCATTTT. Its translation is CASSSFGNQPQHF.

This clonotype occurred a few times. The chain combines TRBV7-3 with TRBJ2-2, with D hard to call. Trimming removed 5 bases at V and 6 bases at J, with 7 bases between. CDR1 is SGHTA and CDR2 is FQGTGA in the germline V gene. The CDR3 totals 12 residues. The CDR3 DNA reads TGTGCCAGCAGCCGCCTCCCCGGGGAGCTGTTTTTT. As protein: CASSRLPGELFF.

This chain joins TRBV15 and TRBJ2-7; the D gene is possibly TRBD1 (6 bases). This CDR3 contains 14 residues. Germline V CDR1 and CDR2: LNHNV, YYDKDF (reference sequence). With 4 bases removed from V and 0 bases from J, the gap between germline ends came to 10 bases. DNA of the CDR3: TGTGCCACCAGCATTAGACAGGACTCCTACGAGCAGTACTTC. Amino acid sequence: CATSIRQDSYEQYF.

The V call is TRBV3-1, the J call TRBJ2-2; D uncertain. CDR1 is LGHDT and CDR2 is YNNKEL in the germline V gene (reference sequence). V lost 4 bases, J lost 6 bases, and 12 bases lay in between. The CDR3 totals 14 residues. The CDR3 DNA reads TGTGCCAGCAGCCTGGACCTAGTCCCCGGGGAGCTGTTTTTT. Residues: CASSLDLVPGELFF.

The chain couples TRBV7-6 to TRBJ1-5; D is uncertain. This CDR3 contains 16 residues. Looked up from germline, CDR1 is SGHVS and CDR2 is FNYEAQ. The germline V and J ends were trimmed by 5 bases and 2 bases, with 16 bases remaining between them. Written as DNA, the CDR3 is TGTGCCAGCAGCCCCTCAGTCCGGGGAGGCAATCAGCCCCAGCATTTT. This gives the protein CASSPSVRGGNQPQHF.

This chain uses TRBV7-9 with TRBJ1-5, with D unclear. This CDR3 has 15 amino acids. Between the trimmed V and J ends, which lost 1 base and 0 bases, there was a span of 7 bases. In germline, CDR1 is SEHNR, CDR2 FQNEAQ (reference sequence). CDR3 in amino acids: CASSLDGPSNQPQHF. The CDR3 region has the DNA TGTGCCAGCAGCTTAGATGGGCCTAGCAATCAGCCCCAGCATTTT.

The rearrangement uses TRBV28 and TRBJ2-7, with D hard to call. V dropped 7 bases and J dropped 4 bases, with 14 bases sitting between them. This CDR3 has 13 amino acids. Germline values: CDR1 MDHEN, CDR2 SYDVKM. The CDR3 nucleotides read TGTGCCAGCAAAGGTCCCTTAGGGTACGAGCAGTACTTC. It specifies CASKGPLGYEQYF.

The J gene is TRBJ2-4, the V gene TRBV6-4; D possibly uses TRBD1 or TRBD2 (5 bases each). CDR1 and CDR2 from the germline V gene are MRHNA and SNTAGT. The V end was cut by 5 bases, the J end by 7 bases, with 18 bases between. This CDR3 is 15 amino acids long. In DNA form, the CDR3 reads TGTGCCAGCAGTTCAGACCGGGGCCCAGGGAACATTCAGTACTTC. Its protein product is CASSSDRGPGNIQYF.

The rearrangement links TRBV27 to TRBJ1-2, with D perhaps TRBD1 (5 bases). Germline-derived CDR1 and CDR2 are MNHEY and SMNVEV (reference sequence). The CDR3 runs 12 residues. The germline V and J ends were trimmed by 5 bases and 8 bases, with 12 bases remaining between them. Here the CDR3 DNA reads TGTGCCAGCAGTGCGGACAATCGGGGCTACACCTTC. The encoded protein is CASSADNRGYTF.

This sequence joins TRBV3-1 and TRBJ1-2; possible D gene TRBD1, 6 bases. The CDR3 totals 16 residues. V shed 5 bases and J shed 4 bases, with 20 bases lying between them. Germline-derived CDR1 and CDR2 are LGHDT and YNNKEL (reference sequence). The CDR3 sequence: CASSLGRDNFLYGYTF. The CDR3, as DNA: TGTGCCAGCAGCTTAGGCAGGGACAACTTCCTCTATGGCTACACCTTC. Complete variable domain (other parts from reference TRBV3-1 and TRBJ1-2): DTAVSQTPKYLVTQMGNDKSIKCEQNLGHDTMYWYKQDSKKFLKIMFSYNNKELIINETVPNRFSPKSPDKAHLNLHINSLELGDSAVYFCASSLGRDNFLYGYTFGSGTRLTVV.

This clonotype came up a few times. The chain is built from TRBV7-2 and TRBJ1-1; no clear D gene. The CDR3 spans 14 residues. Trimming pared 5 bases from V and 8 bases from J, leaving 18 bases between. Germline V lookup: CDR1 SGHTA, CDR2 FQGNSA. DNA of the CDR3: TGTGCCAGCAGCCAGCCTTTCGCGGAGTCAGAAGCTTTCTTT. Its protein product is CASSQPFAESEAFF.

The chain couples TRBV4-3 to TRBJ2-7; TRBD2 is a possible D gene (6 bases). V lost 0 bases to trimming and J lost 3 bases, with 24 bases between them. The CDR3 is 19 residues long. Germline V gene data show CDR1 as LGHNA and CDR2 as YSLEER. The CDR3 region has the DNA TGCGCCAGCAGCCAAGATTTGGTCACGGGGGTTCCCTTTAACTACGAGCAGTACTTC. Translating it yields CASSQDLVTGVPFNYEQYF.

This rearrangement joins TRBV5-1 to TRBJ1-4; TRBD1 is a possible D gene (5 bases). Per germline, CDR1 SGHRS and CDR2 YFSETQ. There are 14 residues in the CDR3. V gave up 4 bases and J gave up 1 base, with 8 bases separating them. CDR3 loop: CASSLGETNEKLFF. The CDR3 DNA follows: TGCGCCAGCAGCCTAGGGGAAACTAATGAAAAACTGTTTTTT.

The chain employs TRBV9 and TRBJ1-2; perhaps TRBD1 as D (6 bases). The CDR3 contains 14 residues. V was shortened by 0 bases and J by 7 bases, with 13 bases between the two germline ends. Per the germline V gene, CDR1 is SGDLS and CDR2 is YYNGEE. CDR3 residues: CASSVDGGSGGYTF. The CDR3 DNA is TGTGCCAGCAGCGTAGACGGGGGCTCGGGTGGCTACACCTTC.

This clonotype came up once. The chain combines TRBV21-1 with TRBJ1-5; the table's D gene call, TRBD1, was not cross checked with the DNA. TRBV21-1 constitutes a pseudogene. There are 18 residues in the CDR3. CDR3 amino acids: CASSKEGRRDSGWQPQHF. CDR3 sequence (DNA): TGTGCCAGCAGCAAAGAAGGCCGGCGGGACAGTGGGTGGCAGCCCCAGCATTTT.

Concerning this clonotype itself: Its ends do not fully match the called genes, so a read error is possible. This CDR3 is CVSSSRQGPRKETQYF. CDR3 DNA sequence: TGTGTCAGCAGTTCCAGACAAGGACCCCGCAAGGAGACCCAGTACTTC. V is TRBV12-3 or TRBV12-4 and J is TRBJ2-5, with D uncertain. CDR3 length: 16 residues.

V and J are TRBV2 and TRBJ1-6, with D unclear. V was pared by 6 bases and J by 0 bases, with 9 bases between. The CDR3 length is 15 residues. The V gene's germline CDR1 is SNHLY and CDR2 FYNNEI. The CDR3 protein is CASRRISSYNSPLHF. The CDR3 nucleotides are TGTGCCAGCAGGAGAATTAGCTCCTATAATTCACCCCTCCACTTT.

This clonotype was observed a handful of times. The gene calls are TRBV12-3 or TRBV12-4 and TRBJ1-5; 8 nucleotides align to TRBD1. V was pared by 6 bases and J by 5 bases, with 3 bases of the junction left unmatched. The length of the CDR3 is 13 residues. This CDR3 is CASSRGQYQPQHF. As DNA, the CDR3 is TGTGCCAGCAGCAGGGGGCAGTATCAGCCCCAGCATTTT.

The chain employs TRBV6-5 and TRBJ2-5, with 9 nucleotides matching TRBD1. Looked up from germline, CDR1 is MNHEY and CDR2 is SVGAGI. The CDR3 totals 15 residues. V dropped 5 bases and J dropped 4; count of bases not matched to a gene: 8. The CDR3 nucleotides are TGTGCCAGCAGTCCCGAGGACAGGGGAGGAGAGACCCAGTACTTC. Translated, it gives CASSPEDRGGETQYF.

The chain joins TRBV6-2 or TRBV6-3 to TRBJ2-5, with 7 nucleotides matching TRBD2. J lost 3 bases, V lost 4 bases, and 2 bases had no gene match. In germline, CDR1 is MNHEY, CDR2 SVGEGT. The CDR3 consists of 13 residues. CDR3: CASSSGTKETQYF. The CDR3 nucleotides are TGTGCCAGCAGTTCCGGGACTAAAGAGACCCAGTACTTC.

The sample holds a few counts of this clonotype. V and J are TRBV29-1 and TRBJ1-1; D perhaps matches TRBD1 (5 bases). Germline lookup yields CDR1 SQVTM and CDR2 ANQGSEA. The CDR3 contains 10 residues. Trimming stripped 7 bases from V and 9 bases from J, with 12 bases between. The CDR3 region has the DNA TGCAGCGCCGCTCAGGGCCAAGCTTTCTTT. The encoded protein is CSAAQGQAFF.

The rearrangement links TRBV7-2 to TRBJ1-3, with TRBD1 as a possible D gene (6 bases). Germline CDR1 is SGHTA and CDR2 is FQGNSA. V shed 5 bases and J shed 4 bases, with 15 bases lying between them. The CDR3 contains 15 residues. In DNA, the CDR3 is TGTGCCAGCAGCCCGGGGGGGGCGCCGGGAAACACCATATATTTT. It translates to CASSPGGAPGNTIYF.

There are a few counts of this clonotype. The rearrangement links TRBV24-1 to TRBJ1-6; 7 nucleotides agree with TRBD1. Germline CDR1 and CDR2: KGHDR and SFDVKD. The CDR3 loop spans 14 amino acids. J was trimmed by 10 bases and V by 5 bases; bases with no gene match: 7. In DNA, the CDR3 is TGTGCCACCAGTGGCGACAGGGATGGGTCACCCCTCCACTTT. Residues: CATSGDRDGSPLHF.

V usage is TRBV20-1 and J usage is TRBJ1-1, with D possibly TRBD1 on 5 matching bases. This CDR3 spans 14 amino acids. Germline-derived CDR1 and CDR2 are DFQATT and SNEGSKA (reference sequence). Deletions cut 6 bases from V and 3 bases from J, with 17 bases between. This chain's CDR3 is CSAPDQGSDTEAFF. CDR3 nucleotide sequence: TGCAGTGCCCCCGATCAGGGATCAGACACTGAAGCTTTCTTT.